Described below is a single T cell receptor beta chain sequence and its context. This specimen comes from a study of blood T cell repertoires in COVID-19. The wider study: Samples taken during acute and convalescent COVID-19 were collected in the United States, Italy and Spain. From T cells, B-cell-depleted T cells, or PBMCs came the material, which was cDNA or gDNA.

The study assigned cohorts using participant-reported clinical history. As originally analysed: The assay estimated nucleated cells by amplifying reference gene primers. The table came from immunoSEQ multiplex PCR; TCRdb's copy has only in-frame clones and leaves some out. The V and J calls and the clone size are those of that table, but D and trimming were determined from the DNA. The profile shows approximately 170,000 clones, approximately 84% of them singletons. The receptor comes from a woman aged 30 to 39 who had recovered from COVID-19. Sequenced material: PBMCs or T cells enriched from blood (not recorded which).

The CDR3 DNA reads as TGTGCCAGCAGTTTCGGTGGTTCCTACGAGCAGTACTTC. This gives the protein CASSFGGSYEQYF. The chain joins TRBV28 to TRBJ2-7, with D uncertain. In germline, CDR1 is MDHEN, CDR2 SYDVKM. The CDR3 extends over 13 amino acids. V shed 3 bases and J shed 1 base, with 7 bases lying between them. The full variable domain, rest sourced from reference TRBV28 and TRBJ2-7, is DVKVTQSSRYLVKRTGEKVFLECVQDMDHENMFWYRQDPGLGLRLIYFSYDVKMKEKGDIPEGYSVSREKKERFSLILESASTNQTSMYLCASSFGGSYEQYFGPGTRLTVT.